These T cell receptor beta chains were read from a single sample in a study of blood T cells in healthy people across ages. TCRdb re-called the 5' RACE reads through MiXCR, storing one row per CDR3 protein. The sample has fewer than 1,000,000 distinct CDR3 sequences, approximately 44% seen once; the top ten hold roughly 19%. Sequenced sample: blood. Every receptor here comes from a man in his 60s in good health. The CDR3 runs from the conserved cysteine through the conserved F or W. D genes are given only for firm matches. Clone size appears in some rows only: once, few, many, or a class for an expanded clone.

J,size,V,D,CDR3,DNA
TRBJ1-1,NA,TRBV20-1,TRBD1,CSLRPGQGARAEAFF,TGCAGCCTCAGACCGGGACAGGGGGCGAGGGCTGAAGCTTTCTTT
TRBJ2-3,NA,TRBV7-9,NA,CASSLAGTMTDTQYF,TGTGCCAGCAGCTTAGCCGGGACAATGACAGATACGCAGTATTTT
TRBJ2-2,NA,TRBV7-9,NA,CASSTGQNTGELFF,TGTGCCAGCAGCACGGGACAAAACACCGGGGAGCTGTTTTTT
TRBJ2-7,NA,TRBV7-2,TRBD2,CASSQAGNYNEQYF,TGTGCCAGCAGCCAAGCGGGAAATTACAATGAGCAGTACTTC
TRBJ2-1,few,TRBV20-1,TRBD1,CCARVFGRQGADNEQFF,TGCTGTGCTAGAGTCTTTGGACGGCAGGGGGCGGACAATGAGCAGTTCTTC
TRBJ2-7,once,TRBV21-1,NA,CASSKGGQHYNEQYF,TGTGCCAGCAGCAAAGGTGGACAGCACTACAATGAGCAGTACTTC
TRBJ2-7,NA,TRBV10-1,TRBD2,CASSESGLAWQYF,TGCGCCAGCAGTGAGTCGGGACTAGCCTGGCAGTACTTC
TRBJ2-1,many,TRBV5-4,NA,CASSSTSAQLFNEQFF,TGTGCCAGCAGCTCAACCAGCGCCCAATTATTCAATGAGCAGTTCTTC
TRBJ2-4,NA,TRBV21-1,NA,CASNPGPPLAKNIQYF,TGTGCCAGCAACCCCGGGCCTCCCCTAGCCAAAAACATTCAGTACTTC
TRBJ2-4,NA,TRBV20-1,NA,CSAVDLIAKNIQYF,TGCAGTGCTGTGGACCTGATAGCCAAAAACATTCAGTACTTC
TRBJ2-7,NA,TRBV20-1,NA,CSASQGGWAYEQYF,TGCAGTGCCTCCCAGGGGGGCTGGGCCTACGAGCAGTACTTC
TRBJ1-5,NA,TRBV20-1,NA,CSARVPLGSQPQHF,TGCAGTGCTAGGGTCCCGTTGGGATCTCAGCCCCAGCATTTT
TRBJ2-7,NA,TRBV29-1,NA,CSVEDIQKDTYEQYF,TGCAGCGTTGAAGATATTCAGAAGGATACCTACGAGCAGTACTTC
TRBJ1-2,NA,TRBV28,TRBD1,CATQNRGTGDGYTF,TGTGCCACCCAAAACCGGGGGACAGGGGATGGCTACACCTTC
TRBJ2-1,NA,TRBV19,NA,CASSIGLGGSYNEQFF,TGTGCCAGTAGTATAGGTCTGGGTGGCTCCTACAATGAGCAGTTCTTC
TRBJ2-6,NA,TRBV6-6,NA,CASSTPTGFSGANVLTF,TGTGCCAGCAGTACACCGACAGGTTTCTCTGGGGCCAACGTCCTGACTTTC
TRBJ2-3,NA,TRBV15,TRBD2,CATSRGSGGVGTDTQYF,TGTGCCACCAGCAGAGGAAGCGGGGGGGTCGGTACAGATACGCAGTATTTT
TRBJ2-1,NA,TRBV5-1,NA,CASYSQGSYNEQFF,TGCGCCAGCTATTCACAGGGATCCTACAATGAGCAGTTCTTC
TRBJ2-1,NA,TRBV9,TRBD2,CASSVGAGGPNEQFF,TGTGCCAGCAGCGTTGGAGCGGGAGGGCCGAATGAGCAGTTCTTC
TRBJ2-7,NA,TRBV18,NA,CASSPNPSYEQYF,TGTGCCAGCTCACCGAATCCCTCCTACGAGCAGTACTTC
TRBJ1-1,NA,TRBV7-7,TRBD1,CASSEGGQDDSEAFF,TGTGCTAGCAGCGAAGGGGGACAGGATGACTCTGAAGCTTTCTTT
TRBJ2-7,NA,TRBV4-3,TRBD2,CASSQDRPSGGLGEQYF,TGCGCCAGCAGCCAAGATAGGCCTAGCGGGGGCCTGGGGGAGCAGTACTTC
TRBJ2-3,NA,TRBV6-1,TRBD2,CASIIAGGITDTQYF,TGTGCCAGCATCATAGCGGGGGGGATCACAGATACGCAGTATTTT